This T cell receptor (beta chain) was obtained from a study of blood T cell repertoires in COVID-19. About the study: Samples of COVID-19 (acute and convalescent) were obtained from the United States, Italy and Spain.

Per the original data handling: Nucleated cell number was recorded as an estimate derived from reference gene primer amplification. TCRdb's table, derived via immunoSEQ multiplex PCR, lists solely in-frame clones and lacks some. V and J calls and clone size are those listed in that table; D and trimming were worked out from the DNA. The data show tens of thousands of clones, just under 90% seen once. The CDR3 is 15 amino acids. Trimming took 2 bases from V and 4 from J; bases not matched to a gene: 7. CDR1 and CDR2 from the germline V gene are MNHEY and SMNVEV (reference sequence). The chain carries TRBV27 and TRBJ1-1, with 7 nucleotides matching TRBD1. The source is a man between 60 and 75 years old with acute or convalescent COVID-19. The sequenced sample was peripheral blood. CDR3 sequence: CASSLLAGGITEAFF. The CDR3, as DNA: TGTGCCAGCAGTTTACTCGCAGGGGGTATCACTGAAGCTTTCTTT.